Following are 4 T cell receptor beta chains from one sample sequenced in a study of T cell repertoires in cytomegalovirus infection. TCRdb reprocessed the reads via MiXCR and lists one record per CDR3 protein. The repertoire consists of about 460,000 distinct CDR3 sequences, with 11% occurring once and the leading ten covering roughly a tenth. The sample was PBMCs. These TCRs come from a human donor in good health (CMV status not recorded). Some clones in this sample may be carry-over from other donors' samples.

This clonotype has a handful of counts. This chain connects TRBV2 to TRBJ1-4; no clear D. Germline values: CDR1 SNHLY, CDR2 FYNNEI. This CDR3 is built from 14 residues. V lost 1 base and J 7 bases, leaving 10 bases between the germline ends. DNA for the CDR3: TGTGCCAGCAGTGAAGGGGGTGTCGGTGAAAAACTGTTTTTT. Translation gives CASSEGGVGEKLFF.

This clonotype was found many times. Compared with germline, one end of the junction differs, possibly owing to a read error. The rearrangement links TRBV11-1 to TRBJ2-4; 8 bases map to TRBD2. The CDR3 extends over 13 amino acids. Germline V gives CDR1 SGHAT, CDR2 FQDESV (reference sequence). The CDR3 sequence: CASSSLRTSIEYF. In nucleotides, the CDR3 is TGTGCCAGCAGCTCCTTAAGGACTAGCATTGAGTACTTC.

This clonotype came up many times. The CDR3 region has the DNA TGTGCCAGCAGTCACGGGACCGAAATCACTGAAGCTTTCTTT. This codes for CASSHGTEITEAFF. The chain joins TRBV7-8 to TRBJ1-1; possibly TRBD1 for D (5 bases). This CDR3 has 14 amino acids. V shed 6 bases and J shed 4 bases, with 15 bases lying between them. CDR1 is SGHVS, CDR2 FQNEAQ, per germline.

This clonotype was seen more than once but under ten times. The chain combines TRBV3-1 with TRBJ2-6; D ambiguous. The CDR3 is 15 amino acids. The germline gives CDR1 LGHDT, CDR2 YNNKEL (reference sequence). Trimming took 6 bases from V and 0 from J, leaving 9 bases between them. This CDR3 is CASRRRDSGANVLTF. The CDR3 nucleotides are TGTGCCAGCAGGCGGCGAGACTCTGGGGCCAACGTCCTGACTTTC.